The present T cell receptor beta chain was sequenced within a study of T cells after yellow fever vaccination. Study-level findings and limits: Subsequent to the booster, the majority of primary-vaccination clones reappeared (about 97% CD4, about 90% CD8).

Germline values: CDR1 DFQATT, CDR2 SNEGSKA (reference sequence). This CDR3 spans 14 amino acids. The TCR cDNA carried a universal primer site and UMIs from 5'RACE template switching. TCRdb processed the 5' RACE reads anew with MiXCR; each CDR3 protein has one entry. In the table there are around 500,000 distinct CDR3 sequences, less than 25% of which are singletons. Worth noting for this clonotype: No antigen is known for it. One end of the junction does not line up with germline, which may come from a read error.

The genes are TRBV20-1 and TRBJ1-6; 7 bases are a match to TRBD1. Sequences were derived from PBMCs, sampled about 20 days after the first yellow fever vaccination. The clonotype originates from a young man who received the YFV17D yellow fever vaccine. The CDR3 spells CSAEGGGYDSPLHF. CDR3 nucleotides: TGCAGTGCCGAAGGAGGGGGCTATGATTCACCCCTCCACTTT.